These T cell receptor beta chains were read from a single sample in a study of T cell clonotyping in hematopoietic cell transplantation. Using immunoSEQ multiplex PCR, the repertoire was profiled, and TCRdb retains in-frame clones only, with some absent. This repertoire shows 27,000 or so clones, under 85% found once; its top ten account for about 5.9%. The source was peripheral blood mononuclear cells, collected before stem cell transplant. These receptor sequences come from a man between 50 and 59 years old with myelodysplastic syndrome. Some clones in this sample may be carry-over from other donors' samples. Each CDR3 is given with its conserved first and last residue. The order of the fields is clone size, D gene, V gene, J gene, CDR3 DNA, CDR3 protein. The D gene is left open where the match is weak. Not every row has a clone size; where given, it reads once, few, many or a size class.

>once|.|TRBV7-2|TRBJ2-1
TGTGCCAGCAGCCCGAGGGGCCATGAGCAGTTCTTC
CASSPRGHEQFF
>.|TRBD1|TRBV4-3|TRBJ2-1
TGCGCCAGCAGCCAAGAATGGGCAACAGGGGTTAACAATGAGCAGTTCTTC
CASSQEWATGVNNEQFF
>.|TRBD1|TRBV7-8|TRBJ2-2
TGTGCCAGCAGCCAACGGGACAGTCACACCGTGGAGCTGTTTTTT
CASSQRDSHTVELFF
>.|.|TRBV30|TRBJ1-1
TGTGCCTGGAATAGATGGAACACTGAAGCTTTCTTT
CAWNRWNTEAFF
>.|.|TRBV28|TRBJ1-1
TGTGCCAGCAGTTTATTAGGGAACACTGAAGCTTTCTTT
CASSLLGNTEAFF
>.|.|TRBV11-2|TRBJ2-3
TGTGCCAGCAGCTCAGGGGTGGATACGCAGTATTTT
CASSSGVDTQYF
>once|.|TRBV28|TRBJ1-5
TGTGCCAGCAACATGATCGGGTTAAGCAATCAGCCCCAGCATTTT
CASNMIGLSNQPQHF
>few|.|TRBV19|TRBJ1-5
TGTGCCAGTAGTATCGGCGTTCAGCCCCAGCATTTT
CASSIGVQPQHF
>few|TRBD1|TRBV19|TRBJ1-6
TGTGCCGGAGGACAGGGGTTTAACAATTCACCCCTCCACTTT
CAGGQGFNNSPLHF
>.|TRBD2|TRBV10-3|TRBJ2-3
TGTGCCATCAGTGTCGGGTTAGCGGGGACCACAGATACGCAGTATTTT
CAISVGLAGTTDTQYF
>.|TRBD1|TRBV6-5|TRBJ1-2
TGTGCCAGCAGTTACGGGACAGATCTATATGGCTACACCTTC
CASSYGTDLYGYTF
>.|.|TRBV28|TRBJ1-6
TGTGCCAGCAGCCTTAGGGGATTTTTGGTGCCCCTCCACTTT
CASSLRGFLVPLHF
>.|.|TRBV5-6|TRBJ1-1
TGTGCCAGCAGCTTTGAGGGGGGATGGACTGAAGCTTTCTTT
CASSFEGGWTEAFF
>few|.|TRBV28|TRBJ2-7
TGTGCCACAGTAGCGGTGCCCTACGAGCAGTACTTC
CATVAVPYEQYF
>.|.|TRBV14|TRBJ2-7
TGTGCCAGCAGCCAAGGAACCTTACCCAACTACGAGCAGTACTTC
CASSQGTLPNYEQYF
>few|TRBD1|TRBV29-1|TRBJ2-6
TGCAGCGTCAGCGACAGGGCTGGGGCCAACGTCCTGACTTTC
CSVSDRAGANVLTF
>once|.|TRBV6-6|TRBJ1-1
TGTGCCAGCAGCCCAGACATGGGGAGGGCTTTCTTT
CASSPDMGRAFF
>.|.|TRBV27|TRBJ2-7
TGTGCCAGCAGTCCCGCGACGGGCTACGAGCAGTACTTC
CASSPATGYEQYF
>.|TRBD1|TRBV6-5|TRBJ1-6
TGTGCCAGCAGTTACTCGACAGGGGCGAAAAATTCACCCCTCCACTTT
CASSYSTGAKNSPLHF
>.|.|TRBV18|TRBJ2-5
TGTGCCAGCTCATCCGACCCAGGTAACCAAGAGACCCAGTACTTC
CASSSDPGNQETQYF
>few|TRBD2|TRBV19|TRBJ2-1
TGTGCCAGTAGTATCAGTAGCGGGGGCCCAAATGAGCAGTTCTTC
CASSISSGGPNEQFF
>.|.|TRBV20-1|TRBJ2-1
TGCAGTGCTATAACGGGGAGTGAGCAGTTCTTC
CSAITGSEQFF
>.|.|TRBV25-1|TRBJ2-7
TGTGCCAGCAGTGAATTGGGGCTAGCCAACGAGCAGTACTTC
CASSELGLANEQYF
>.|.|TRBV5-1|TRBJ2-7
TGCGCCAGCAGCTTGCAAGGGCTCGCGCCACGATACTTC
CASSLQGLAPRYF
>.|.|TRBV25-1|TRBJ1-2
TGTGCCAGCAGTGTCGACTTCTATGGCTACACCTTC
CASSVDFYGYTF
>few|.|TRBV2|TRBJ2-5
TGTGCCAGCAGTGGGAGCGGGTATCAAGAGACCCAGTACTTC
CASSGSGYQETQYF
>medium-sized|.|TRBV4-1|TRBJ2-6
TGCGCCAGCAGCCGAGGAGACGGCTCTGGGGCCAACGTCCTGACTTTC
CASSRGDGSGANVLTF
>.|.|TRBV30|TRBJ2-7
TGTGCCTGGAGTGTATTCCTTTCCTACGAGCAGTACTTC
CAWSVFLSYEQYF
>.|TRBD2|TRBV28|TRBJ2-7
TGTGCCATCCGGAGCAGCGGGAGTGGATACGAGCAGTACTTC
CAIRSSGSGYEQYF
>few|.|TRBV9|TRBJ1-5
TGTGCCAGCAGCGCGGAGGGGAGGGAGCCCCAGCATTTT
CASSAEGREPQHF
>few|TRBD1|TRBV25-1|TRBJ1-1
TGTGCCAGCAGAGATCCACAGGGGGTTGAAGCTTTCTTT
CASRDPQGVEAFF
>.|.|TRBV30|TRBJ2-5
TGTGCCTGGGCGGTCCAGGGAGGAGAGACCCAGTACTTC
CAWAVQGGETQYF
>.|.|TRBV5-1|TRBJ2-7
TGCGCCAGCAGCCTCAGGGATGCGTACGAGCAGTACTTC
CASSLRDAYEQYF
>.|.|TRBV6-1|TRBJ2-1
TGTGCCAGCAGTGAAGGGGGTATCCGGTACAATGAGCAGTTCTTC
CASSEGGIRYNEQFF
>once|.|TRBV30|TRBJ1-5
TGTGCCTGGAGTTTGGTGGGGGCCTACCGGCCCCAGCCCCAGCATTTT
CAWSLVGAYRPQPQHF
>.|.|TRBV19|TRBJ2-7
TGTGCCAGTAGTGAGTTTGGCGGTTTCGGGGAGCAGTACTTC
CASSEFGGFGEQYF
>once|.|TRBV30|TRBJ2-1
TGTGCCTGGATGCCCTCCCCCCTAGCATACTCCTACAATGAGCAGTTCTTC
CAWMPSPLAYSYNEQFF
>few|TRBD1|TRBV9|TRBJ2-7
TGTGCCAGCAGCGTAGGAGCGGGACAGGGTGCCTACGAGCAGTACTTC
CASSVGAGQGAYEQYF
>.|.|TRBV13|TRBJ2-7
TGTGCCAGCAGCTCCAGGACGGGAACCCTCGAGCAGTACTTC
CASSSRTGTLEQYF